This TCR beta chain is drawn from a study of early T cells in non-severe SARS-CoV-2 infection (dated by TCRdb to the early 2020s). As for the study more broadly: TCR sequencing used bulk RNA from unsorted whole blood, so alpha and beta chains could not be paired. Results the study describes overall, beyond this receptor: VDJdb matching was skewed toward anti-spike CD8 responses, so virus-specific expansions were likely underestimated and private and CD4 specificities were missed.

Library preparation employed 5' RACE. Data came from a NextSeq 500. In the TCR library protocol, unique molecular identifiers were attached to individual cDNA molecules to correct for PCR bias and sequencing error. Both TCR alpha and beta chains were sequenced, and tight co-correlation was observed between alpha and beta sequence abundances in each sample. On the authors' methods: Decombinator V4 was used to annotate TCR sequences for V gene, J gene and CDR3. TCRs were defined as expanded if a significant change between any two time points was detected under a Poisson model with p below 0.0001. TCR abundances were normalised to the total number of TCRs sequenced per sample and expressed as counts per million. TRAV1-2 paired with TRAJ12, TRAJ20 or TRAJ33 defined MAIT TCRs, while TRAV10 paired with TRAJ18 defined iNKT TCRs. VDJdb, accessed 1 November 2021, was searched for CMV, EBV and SARS-CoV-2 annotated TCRs, excluding TCRs annotated for multiple antigens. TCRdb handled the public reads itself, with Q25 trimming in fastp and clone calling in MiXCR, and kept productive beta chains. Merged by CDR3 protein, the rows form single entries marked with the most common genes and DNA. The authors' filters were not applied to this entry. Across this sample there are under 75,000 distinct CDR3 sequences, with approximately 13% seen only once. The ten largest clones take up over 6.5% of the sample.

The study was a case-control design nested within a healthcare worker cohort in London, UK, with weekly nasopharyngeal swab PCR tests and blood sampling. Healthcare workers were recruited between 23 and 31 March 2020, during the week of the UK lockdown, and were followed weekly for up to 16 weeks. In its sample, this clonotype was seen many times. Its antigen remains undetermined. Base qualities are missing; no much larger clone stands one base away. Measured from the cysteine to the phenylalanine, the CDR3 is 14 residues long. Left in the record is the CDR3 DNA by itself, 42 bases read in frame from the first base. CDR1 and CDR2, looked up from the germline V gene (reference sequence), are LGHDT and YNNKEL. The V end gives up 4 bases and the J end 2 bases, leaving 5 bases in the junction not matched to a gene.

Source material: whole blood. The rearranged segments are TRBV3-1 and TRBJ2-7, with 7 bases aligning to TRBD1. The TCR was taken from an adult who was a healthcare worker with PCR-confirmed SARS-CoV-2 infection or an uninfected control (not recorded which). The nucleotide sequence reads as follows: TGTGCCAGCAGCCGTGGGACAGTACCCTACGAGCAGTACTTC. This sequence encodes CASSRGTVPYEQYF.